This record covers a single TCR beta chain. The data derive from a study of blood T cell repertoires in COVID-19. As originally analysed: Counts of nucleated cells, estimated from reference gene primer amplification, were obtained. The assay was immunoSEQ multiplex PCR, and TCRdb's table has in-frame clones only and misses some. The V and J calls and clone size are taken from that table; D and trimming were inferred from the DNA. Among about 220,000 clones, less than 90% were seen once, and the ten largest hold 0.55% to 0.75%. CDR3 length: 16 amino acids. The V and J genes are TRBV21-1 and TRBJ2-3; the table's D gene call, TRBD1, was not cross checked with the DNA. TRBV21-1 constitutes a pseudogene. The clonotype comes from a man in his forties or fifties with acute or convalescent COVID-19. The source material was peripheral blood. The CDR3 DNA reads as TGTGCCAGCAGTCACCCTCCGGACAGGGGGACAGATACGCAGTATTTT. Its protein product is CASSHPPDRGTDTQYF.